Presented here are 15 T cell receptor beta chains from one specimen sequenced in a study of blood T cell repertoires in COVID-19. The assay was immunoSEQ multiplex PCR, and TCRdb's table has in-frame clones only and misses some. The table includes 200,000 to 250,000 clones, 70% to 90% detected once. The sample taken for sequencing was peripheral blood. The receptor source for this set is a man between 18 and 35 years old with active or convalescent COVID-19.

The chain links TRBV6-2 or TRBV6-3 to TRBJ2-5; 7 nucleotides agree with TRBD2. The germline gives CDR1 MNHEY, CDR2 SVGEGT. The length of the CDR3 is 15 residues. The ends lost 1 base at V and 2 bases at J; junction bases unmatched: 4. The chain's CDR3 is CASSYYGAGQETQYF. The CDR3, as DNA: TGTGCCAGCAGTTACTATGGAGCGGGACAAGAGACCCAGTACTTC.

This clone was seen more than once but under ten times. The chain joins TRBV3-1 (or the pseudogene TRBV3-2) to TRBJ1-6, with 7 positions matching TRBD1. The CDR3 totals 15 residues. The V and J ends lost 4 bases and 7 bases, in that order; junction bases with no gene match: 7. The germline V gene encodes CDR1 LGHDT and CDR2 YNNKEL (reference sequence). CDR3 bases: TGTGCCAGCAGCCCTTCGGACAGGTCCAATTCACCCCTCCACTTT. It specifies CASSPSDRSNSPLHF.

This clone has a handful of counts. Other DNA sequences from this sample encode an identical CDR3 as well. The chain uses TRBV6-5 and TRBJ1-5, with D unresolved. The CDR3 consists of 13 residues. Per germline, CDR1 MNHEY and CDR2 SVGAGI. V gave up 5 bases and J gave up 0 bases, with 5 bases separating them. In DNA, the CDR3 is TGTGCCAGCAGTCGGGGTAGCAATCAGCCCCAGCATTTT. It yields the protein CASSRGSNQPQHF.

This clone was observed a few times. The J gene is TRBJ1-5, the V gene TRBV4-2, with D maybe TRBD1 (6 bases). From germline, CDR1 is LGHNA and CDR2 YNFKEQ. The CDR3 runs to 17 residues. V shed 4 bases and J shed 5 bases, with 21 bases lying between them. The CDR3 spells CASSPRFGQGIDQPQHF. The DNA for the CDR3 is TGTGCCAGCAGCCCCAGATTCGGGCAGGGGATTGATCAGCCCCAGCATTTT.

This clone showed up just once. The chain couples TRBV12-3 or TRBV12-4 to TRBJ1-2, with D uncertain. The CDR3 sequence is 12 residues long. Trimming removed 7 bases at V and 2 bases at J, with 8 bases between. The CDR3: CASTDGNYGYTF. In DNA, the CDR3 is TGTGCCAGCACAGACGGGAACTATGGCTACACCTTC.

This clone was detected only a few times. The V and J genes are TRBV6-6 and TRBJ2-7, with no clear D. The CDR3 extends over 10 amino acids. V lost 3 bases and J 7 bases, leaving 4 bases between the germline ends. Germline assignment: CDR1 MNHNY and CDR2 SVGAGI (reference sequence). The CDR3 here is CASSYREQYF. Written as DNA, the CDR3 is TGTGCCAGCAGTTATCGGGAGCAGTACTTC.

This clone showed up just once. The rearrangement joins TRBV5-6 to TRBJ2-5; 9 bases agree with TRBD1. The CDR3 has 15 amino acids. Germline lookup yields CDR1 SGHDT and CDR2 YYEEEE. V shed 4 bases and J 4 bases; nucleotides not matched to a gene: 8. The DNA for the CDR3 is TGTGCCAGCAGCCGACCGGGACAGGGAAGAGAGACCCAGTACTTC. Amino acid sequence: CASSRPGQGRETQYF.

This clone appeared once. This chain links TRBV19 with TRBJ1-2; 9 positions match TRBD1. Per germline, CDR1 LNHDA and CDR2 SQIVND (reference sequence). There are 14 residues in the CDR3. The junction had 3 bases not matched to a gene; V was cut back by 3 bases and J by 4 bases. In DNA, the CDR3 is TGTGCCAGTAGTATTGGGACAGGGTCCTATGGCTACACCTTC. Translation gives CASSIGTGSYGYTF.

The CDR3 DNA reads as TGCGCCAGCAGCTTGAAGGTAGCGGGGGGGGCAGATACGCAGTATTTT. Its translation is CASSLKVAGGADTQYF. This chain links TRBV5-1 with TRBJ2-3, with 11 bases that match TRBD2. CDR3 size: 16 residues. Germline CDR1 SGHRS, CDR2 YFSETQ. With 1 base clipped from V and 4 bases from J, the junction kept 5 bases outside the gene matches.

The chain has TRBV10-2 and TRBJ2-6; 8 bases agree with TRBD1. Per the germline V gene, CDR1 is WSHSY and CDR2 is SAAADI. There are 18 residues in the CDR3. The trim removed 2 bases at V and 3 bases at J, leaving 9 bases unmatched. The CDR3 is CASSERAGGLLGANVLTF. The CDR3 DNA follows: TGCGCCAGCAGTGAGAGGGCAGGGGGCCTTCTTGGGGCCAACGTCCTGACTTTC.

The chain joins TRBV18 to TRBJ2-7; tentatively, D is TRBD1 (5 bases). The CDR3 consists of 13 residues. V lost 6 bases, J lost 4 bases, and 13 bases lay in between. Germline V lookup: CDR1 KGHSH, CDR2 LQKENI. This CDR3 reads CASSVDSSYEQYF. CDR3 DNA sequence: TGTGCCAGCTCGGTCGACAGCTCATACGAGCAGTACTTC.

The V and J genes are TRBV5-1 and TRBJ1-2; D might be TRBD1 (6 bases). The CDR3 is 17 amino acids. Germline loops: CDR1 SGHRS, CDR2 YFSETQ. With 5 bases removed from V and 0 bases from J, the gap between germline ends came to 20 bases. CDR3 residues: CASSWRGTTRSNYGYTF. For the CDR3, the DNA is TGCGCCAGCAGTTGGCGGGGGACAACGCGTTCTAACTATGGCTACACCTTC. Full variable domain (missing parts from reference TRBV5-1 and TRBJ1-2): KAGVTQTPRYLIKTRGQQVTLSCSPISGHRSVSWYQQTPGQGLQFLFEYFSETQRNKGNFPGRFSGRQFSNSRSEMNVSTLELGDSALYLCASSWRGTTRSNYGYTFGSGTRLTVV.

The chain recombines TRBV14 with TRBJ1-2; D uncertain. The germline V and J ends were trimmed by 1 base and 1 base, with 13 bases remaining between them. CDR3 size: 16 residues. In germline, CDR1 is SGHDN, CDR2 FVKESK. CDR3 coding DNA: TGTGCCAGCAGCCAAGTAGGAGGCCGGGATAACTATGGCTACACCTTC. This translates into CASSQVGGRDNYGYTF.

This CDR3 reads CASSRLQGAKATFF. Here the CDR3 DNA reads TGTGCCAGCAGTCGCCTACAAGGGGCAAAGGCAACTTTCTTT. The chain joins TRBV27 to TRBJ1-1; maybe TRBD1 (5 bases). Germline V gene lookup returns CDR1 MNHEY and CDR2 SMNVEV (reference sequence). Trimming shortened V by 5 bases and J by 12 bases, and 22 bases separated the two germline ends. The CDR3 contains 14 residues.

The table lists this clone with a few counts. The chain has TRBV6-6 and TRBJ1-1; D unresolved. V lost 6 bases and J 5 bases, leaving 7 bases between the germline ends. Looked up from germline, CDR1 is MNHNY and CDR2 is SVGAGI (reference sequence). The CDR3 is 11 residues long. The CDR3 spells CASSAKTEAFF. The CDR3 nucleotides are TGTGCCAGCAGCGCGAAGACTGAAGCTTTCTTT.